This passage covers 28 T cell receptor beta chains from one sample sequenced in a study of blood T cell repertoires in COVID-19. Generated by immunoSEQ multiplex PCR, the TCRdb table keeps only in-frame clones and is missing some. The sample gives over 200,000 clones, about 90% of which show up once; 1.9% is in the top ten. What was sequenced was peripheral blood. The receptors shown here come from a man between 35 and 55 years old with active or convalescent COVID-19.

The CDR3 DNA reads TGTGCCAGCAGCTACCTACAGGGTCGAGGCTACACCTTC. Translating gives CASSYLQGRGYTF. The chain couples TRBV11-1 to TRBJ1-2; perhaps TRBD1 as D (6 bases). Germline V CDR1 and CDR2: SGHAT, FQDESV (reference sequence). The CDR3 runs 13 residues. The V gene lost 4 bases and the J gene lost 8 bases, with 14 bases spanning the gap.

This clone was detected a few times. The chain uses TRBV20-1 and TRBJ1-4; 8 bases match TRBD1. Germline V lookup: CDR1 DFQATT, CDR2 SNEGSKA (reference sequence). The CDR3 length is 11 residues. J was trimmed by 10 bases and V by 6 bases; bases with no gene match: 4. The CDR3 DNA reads TGCAGTGCCAAACAGGGGGGAAAACTGTTTTTT. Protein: CSAKQGGKLFF.

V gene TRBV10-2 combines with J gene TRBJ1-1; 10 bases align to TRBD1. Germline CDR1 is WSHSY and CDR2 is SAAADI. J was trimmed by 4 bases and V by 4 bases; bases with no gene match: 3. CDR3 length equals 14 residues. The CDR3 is CASSVRTGGTEAFF. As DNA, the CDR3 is TGCGCCAGCAGTGTCCGGACAGGGGGCACTGAAGCTTTCTTT.

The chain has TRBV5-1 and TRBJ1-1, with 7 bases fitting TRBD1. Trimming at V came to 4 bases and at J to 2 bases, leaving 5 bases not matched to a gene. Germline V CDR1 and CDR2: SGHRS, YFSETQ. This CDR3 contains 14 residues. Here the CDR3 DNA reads TGCGCCAGCAGCATTACAGGGGTTAACACTGAAGCTTTCTTT. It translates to CASSITGVNTEAFF.

CDR3 in amino acids: CASSQGQGSSYEQYF. In DNA form, the CDR3 reads TGCGCCAGCAGCCAGGGACAGGGATCCTCCTACGAGCAGTACTTC. This rearrangement joins TRBV4-1 to TRBJ2-7; the match to TRBD1 covers 9 bases. This CDR3 has 15 amino acids. Per the germline V gene, CDR1 is MGHRA and CDR2 is YSYEKL. Germline trimming cut 3 bases from V and 0 bases from J; bases unmatched to any gene: 3.

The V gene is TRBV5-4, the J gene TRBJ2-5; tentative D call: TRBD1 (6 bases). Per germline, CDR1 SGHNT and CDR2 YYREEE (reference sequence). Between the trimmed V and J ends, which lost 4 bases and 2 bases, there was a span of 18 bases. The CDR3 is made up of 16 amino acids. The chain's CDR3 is CASSPPGGRGQETQYF. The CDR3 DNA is TGTGCCAGCAGCCCCCCCGGTGGTAGGGGGCAAGAGACCCAGTACTTC.

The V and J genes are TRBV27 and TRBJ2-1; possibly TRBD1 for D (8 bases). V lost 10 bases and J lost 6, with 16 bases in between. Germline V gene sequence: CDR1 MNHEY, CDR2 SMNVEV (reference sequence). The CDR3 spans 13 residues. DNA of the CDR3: TGTGCCACAAACAGGGGGGGTCTCAATGAGCAGTTCTTC. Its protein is CATNRGGLNEQFF.

The CDR3 DNA reads TGCGCCAGCAGCCTTGACTCGTGGCAGTCCTACAATGAGCAGTTCTTC. Residues: CASSLDSWQSYNEQFF. The chain carries TRBV5-1 and TRBJ2-1, with D unresolved. Germline V CDR1 and CDR2: SGHRS, YFSETQ. The CDR3 runs 16 residues. Trimming left V 4 bases short and J 1 base short, with 15 bases between.

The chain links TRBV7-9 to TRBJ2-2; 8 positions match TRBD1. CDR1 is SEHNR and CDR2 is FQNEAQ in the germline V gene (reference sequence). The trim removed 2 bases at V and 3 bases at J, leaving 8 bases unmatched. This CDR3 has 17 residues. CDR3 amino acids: CASSLPGQGEDTGELFF. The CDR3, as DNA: TGTGCCAGCAGCTTACCCGGACAGGGTGAAGACACCGGGGAGCTGTTTTTT.

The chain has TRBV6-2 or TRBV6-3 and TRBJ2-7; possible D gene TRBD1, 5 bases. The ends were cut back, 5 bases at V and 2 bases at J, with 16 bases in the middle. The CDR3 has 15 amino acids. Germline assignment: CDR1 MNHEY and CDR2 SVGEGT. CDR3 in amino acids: CASSRRQTRPYEQYF. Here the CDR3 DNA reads TGTGCCAGCAGTCGGAGACAGACAAGGCCCTACGAGCAGTACTTC.

CDR3 loop: CASCLGQVPCKAFF. The CDR3 nucleotides are TGTGCCAGCTGCCTCGGACAGGTCCCATGTAAAGCTTTCTTT. The rearrangement uses TRBV28 and TRBJ1-1; 7 nucleotides agree with TRBD1. The CDR3 is 14 residues long. Germline V CDR1 and CDR2: MDHEN, SYDVKM. V gave up 8 bases and J gave up 9 bases; unmatched junction bases: 15.

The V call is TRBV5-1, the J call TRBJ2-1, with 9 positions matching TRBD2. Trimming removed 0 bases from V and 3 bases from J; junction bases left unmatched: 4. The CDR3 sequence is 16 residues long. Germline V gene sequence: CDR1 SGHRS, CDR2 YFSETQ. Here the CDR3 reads CASSLVSSGIYNEQFF. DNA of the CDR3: TGCGCCAGCAGCTTGGTGTCTAGCGGGATCTACAATGAGCAGTTCTTC.

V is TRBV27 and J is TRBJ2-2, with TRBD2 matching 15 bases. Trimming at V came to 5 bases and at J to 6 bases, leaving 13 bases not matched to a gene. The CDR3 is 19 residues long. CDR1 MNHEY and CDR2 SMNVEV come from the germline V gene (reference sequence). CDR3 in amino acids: CASSPSKGLAGGMAGELFF. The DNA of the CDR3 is TGTGCCAGCAGTCCATCCAAGGGACTAGCGGGAGGTATGGCCGGGGAGCTGTTTTTT.

The DNA of the CDR3 is TGCAGCGTTGAAGATAACAATGAGCAGTTCTTC. Its translation is CSVEDNNEQFF. The chain is built from TRBV29-1 and TRBJ2-1; D call uncertain. Per the germline V gene, CDR1 is SQVTM and CDR2 is ANQGSEA. The V end lost 0 bases, the J end lost 5 bases, and 2 bases lay between the germline ends. The CDR3 sequence is 11 residues long.

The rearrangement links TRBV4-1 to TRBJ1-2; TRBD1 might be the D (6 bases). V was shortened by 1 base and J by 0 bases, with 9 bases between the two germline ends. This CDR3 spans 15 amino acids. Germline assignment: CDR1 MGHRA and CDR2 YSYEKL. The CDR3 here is CASSQGGPSNYGYTF. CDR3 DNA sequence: TGCGCCAGCAGCCAAGGGGGGCCCTCTAACTATGGCTACACCTTC.

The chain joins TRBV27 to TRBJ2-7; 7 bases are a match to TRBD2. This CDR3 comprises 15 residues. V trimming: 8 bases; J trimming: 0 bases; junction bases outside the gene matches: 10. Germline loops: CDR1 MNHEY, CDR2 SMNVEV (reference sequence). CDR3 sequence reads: CASGPIGGSSYEQYF. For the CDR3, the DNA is TGTGCCAGCGGTCCGATCGGCGGGAGCTCCTACGAGCAGTACTTC.

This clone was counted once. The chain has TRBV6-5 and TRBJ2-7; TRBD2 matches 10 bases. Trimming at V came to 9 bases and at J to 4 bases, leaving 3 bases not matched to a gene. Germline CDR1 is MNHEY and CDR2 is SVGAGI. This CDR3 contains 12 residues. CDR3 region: CASRTSGYEQYF. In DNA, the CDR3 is TGTGCCAGTCGGACTAGCGGTTACGAGCAGTACTTC.

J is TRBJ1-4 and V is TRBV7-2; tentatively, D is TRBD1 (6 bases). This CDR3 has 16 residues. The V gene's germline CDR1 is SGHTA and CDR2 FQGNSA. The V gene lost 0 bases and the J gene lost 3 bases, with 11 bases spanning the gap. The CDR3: CASSLAYGTSNEKLFF. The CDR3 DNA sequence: TGTGCCAGCAGCTTAGCGTATGGGACATCTAATGAAAAACTGTTTTTT.

CDR3 nucleotides: TGCAGTGCTAGTAGGACGGGGAATGAAAAACTGTTTTTT. Translated: CSASRTGNEKLFF. This rearrangement joins TRBV20-1 to TRBJ1-4; D is uncertain. V dropped 3 bases and J dropped 5 bases, with 10 bases sitting between them. Germline CDR1 is DFQATT and CDR2 is SNEGSKA (reference sequence). The CDR3 sequence is 13 residues long.

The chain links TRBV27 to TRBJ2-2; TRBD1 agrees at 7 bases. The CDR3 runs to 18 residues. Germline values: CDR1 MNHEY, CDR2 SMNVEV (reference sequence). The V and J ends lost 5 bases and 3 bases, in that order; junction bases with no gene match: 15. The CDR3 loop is CASSTASTGLTDTGELFF. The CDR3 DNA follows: TGTGCCAGCAGTACCGCGTCGACAGGGCTAACAGACACCGGGGAGCTGTTTTTT.

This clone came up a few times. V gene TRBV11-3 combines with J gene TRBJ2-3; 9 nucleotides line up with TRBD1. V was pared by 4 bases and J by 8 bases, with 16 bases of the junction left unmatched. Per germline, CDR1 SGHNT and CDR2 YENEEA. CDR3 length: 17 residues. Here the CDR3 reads CASSSPGQGRGLATQYF. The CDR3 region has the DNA TGTGCCAGCAGCTCACCGGGACAGGGCCGAGGGTTAGCTACGCAGTATTTT.

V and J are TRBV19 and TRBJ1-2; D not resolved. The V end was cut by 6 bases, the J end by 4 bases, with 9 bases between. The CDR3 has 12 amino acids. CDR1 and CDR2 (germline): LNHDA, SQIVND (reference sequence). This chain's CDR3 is CASSPGIYGYTF. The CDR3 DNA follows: TGTGCCAGTAGCCCCGGGATCTATGGCTACACCTTC. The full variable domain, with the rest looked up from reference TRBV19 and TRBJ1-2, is DGGITQSPKYLFRKEGQNVTLSCEQNLNHDAMYWYRQDPGQGLRLIYYSQIVNDFQKGDIAEGYSVSREKKESFPLTVTSAQKNPTAFYLCASSPGIYGYTFGSGTRLTVV.

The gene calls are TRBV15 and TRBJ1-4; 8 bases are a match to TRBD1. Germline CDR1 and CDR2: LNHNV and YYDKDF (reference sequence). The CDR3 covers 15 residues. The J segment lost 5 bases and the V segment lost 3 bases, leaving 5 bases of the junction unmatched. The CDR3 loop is CATSSRSGGNEKLFF. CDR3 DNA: TGTGCCACCAGCAGCAGGTCAGGGGGCAATGAAAAACTGTTTTTT.

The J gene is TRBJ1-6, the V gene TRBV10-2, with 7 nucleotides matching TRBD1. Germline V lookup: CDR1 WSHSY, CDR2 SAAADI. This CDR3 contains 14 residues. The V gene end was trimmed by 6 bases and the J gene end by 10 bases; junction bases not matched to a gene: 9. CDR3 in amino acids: CASREQGSGSPLHF. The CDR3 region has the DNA TGCGCCAGCAGGGAACAGGGGTCGGGATCACCCCTCCACTTT.

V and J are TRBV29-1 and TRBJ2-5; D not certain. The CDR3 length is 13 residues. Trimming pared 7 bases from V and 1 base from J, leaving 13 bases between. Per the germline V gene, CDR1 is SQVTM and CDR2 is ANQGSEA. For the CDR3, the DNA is TGCAGCGCCACGATGGGCACCCAAGAGACCCAGTACTTC. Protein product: CSATMGTQETQYF. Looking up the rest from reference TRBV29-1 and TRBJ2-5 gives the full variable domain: SAVISQKPSRDICQRGTSLTIQCQVDSQVTMMFWYRQQPGQSLTLIATANQGSEATYESGFVIDKFPISRPNLTFSTLTVSNMSPEDSSIYLCSATMGTQETQYFGPGTRLLVL.

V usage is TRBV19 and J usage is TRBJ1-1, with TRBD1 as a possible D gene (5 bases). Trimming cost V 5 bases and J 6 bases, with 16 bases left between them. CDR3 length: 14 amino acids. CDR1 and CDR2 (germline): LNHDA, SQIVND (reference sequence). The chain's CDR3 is CASSPAQGHAEAFF. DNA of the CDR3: TGTGCCAGTAGTCCCGCCCAGGGTCACGCTGAAGCTTTCTTT.

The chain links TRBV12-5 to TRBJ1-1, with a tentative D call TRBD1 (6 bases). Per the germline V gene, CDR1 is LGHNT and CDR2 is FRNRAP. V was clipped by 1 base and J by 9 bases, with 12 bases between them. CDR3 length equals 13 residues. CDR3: CASGLGGTLQAFF. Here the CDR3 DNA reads TGTGCTAGTGGTTTGGGAGGGACATTGCAAGCTTTCTTT.

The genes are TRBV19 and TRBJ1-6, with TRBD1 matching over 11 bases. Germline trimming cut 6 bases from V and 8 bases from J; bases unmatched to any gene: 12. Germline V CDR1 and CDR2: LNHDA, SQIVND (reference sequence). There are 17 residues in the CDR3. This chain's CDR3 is CASRTRPWTGGDSPLHF. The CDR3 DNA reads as TGTGCCAGTAGGACCCGACCATGGACAGGGGGCGATTCACCCCTCCACTTT.